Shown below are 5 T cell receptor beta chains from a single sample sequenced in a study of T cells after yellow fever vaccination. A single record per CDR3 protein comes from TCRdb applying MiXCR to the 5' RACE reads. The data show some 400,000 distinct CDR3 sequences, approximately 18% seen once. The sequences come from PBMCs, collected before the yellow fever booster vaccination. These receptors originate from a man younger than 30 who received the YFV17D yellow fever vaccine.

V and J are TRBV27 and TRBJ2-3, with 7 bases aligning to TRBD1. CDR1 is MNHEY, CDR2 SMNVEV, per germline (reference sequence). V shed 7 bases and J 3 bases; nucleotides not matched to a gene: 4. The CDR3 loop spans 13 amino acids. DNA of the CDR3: TGTGCCAGCAAAGGGGGCAATACAGATACGCAGTATTTT. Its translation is CASKGGNTDTQYF.

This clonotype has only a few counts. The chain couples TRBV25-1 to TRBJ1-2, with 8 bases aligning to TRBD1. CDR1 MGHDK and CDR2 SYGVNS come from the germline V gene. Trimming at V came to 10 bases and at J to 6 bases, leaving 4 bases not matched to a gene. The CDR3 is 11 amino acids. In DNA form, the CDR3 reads TGTGCCACCAGGACAGGGCATGGCTACACCTTC. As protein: CATRTGHGYTF.

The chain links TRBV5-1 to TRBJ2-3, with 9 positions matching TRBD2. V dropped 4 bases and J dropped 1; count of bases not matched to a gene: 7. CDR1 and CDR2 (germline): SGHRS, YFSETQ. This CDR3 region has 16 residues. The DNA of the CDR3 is TGCGCCAGCAGCCCCAGAAGGACTAGCGGCACAGATACGCAGTATTTT. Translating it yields CASSPRRTSGTDTQYF.

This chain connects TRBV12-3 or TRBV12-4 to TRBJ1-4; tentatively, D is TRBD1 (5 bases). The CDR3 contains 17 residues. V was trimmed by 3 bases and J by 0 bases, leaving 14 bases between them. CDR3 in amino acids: CASSFHTGTSTNEKLFF. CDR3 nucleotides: TGTGCCAGCAGTTTTCATACCGGGACCTCAACTAATGAAAAACTGTTTTTT.

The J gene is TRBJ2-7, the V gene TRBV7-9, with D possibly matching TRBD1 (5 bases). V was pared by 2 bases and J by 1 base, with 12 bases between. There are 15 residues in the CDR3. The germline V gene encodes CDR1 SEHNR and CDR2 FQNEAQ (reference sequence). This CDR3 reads CASSLPGISSYEQYV. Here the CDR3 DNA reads TGTGCCAGCAGCTTACCAGGGATTTCGTCCTACGAGCAGTACGTC.